This record looks at one T cell receptor (beta chain) sequence and its context. Method: immunoSEQ multiplex PCR; TCRdb's copy keeps in-frame clones and lacks some. The sample lists about 170,000 clones, roughly 80% occurring once. V was cut by 7 bases and J by 4 bases, with 10 bases left in between. This CDR3 spans 12 amino acids. This specimen belongs to a study of blood T cell repertoires in COVID-19. V usage is TRBV12-3 or TRBV12-4 and J usage is TRBJ1-1, with D maybe TRBD1 (5 bases). The sequencing sample was made of peripheral blood. The sequence was collected from an elderly woman with acute or convalescent COVID-19. DNA for the CDR3: TGTGCCAGCACCCCGGGGGGCACTGAAGCTTTCTTT. This codes for CASTPGGTEAFF.